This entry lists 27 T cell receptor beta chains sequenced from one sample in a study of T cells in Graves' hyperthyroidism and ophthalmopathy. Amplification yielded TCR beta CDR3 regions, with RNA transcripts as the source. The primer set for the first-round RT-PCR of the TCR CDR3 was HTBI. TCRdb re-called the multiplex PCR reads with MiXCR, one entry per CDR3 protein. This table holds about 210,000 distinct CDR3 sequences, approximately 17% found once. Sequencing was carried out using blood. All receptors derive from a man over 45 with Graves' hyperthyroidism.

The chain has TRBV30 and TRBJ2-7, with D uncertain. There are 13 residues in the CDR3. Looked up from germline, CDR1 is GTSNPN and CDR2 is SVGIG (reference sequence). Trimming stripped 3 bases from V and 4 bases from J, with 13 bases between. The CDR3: CAWRNRSLYEQYF. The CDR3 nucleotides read TGTGCCTGGAGGAACCGAAGCCTATACGAGCAGTACTTC.

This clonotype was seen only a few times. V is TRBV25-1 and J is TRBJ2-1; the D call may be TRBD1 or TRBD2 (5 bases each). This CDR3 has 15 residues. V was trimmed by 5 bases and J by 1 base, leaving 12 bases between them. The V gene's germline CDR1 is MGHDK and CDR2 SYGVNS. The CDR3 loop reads CASSRRWGSYNEQFF. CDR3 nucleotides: TGTGCCAGCAGTCGGCGTTGGGGGTCCTACAATGAGCAGTTCTTC.

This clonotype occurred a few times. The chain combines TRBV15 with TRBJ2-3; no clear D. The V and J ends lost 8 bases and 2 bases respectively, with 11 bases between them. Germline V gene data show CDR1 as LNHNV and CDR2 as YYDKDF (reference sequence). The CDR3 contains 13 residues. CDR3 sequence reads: CATGRPFTDTQYF. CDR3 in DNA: TGTGCCACCGGCCGGCCCTTCACAGATACGCAGTATTTT.

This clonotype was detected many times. The CDR3 DNA reads TGTGCCACCAGCGTGTCCAAGGGGAGGGGAGAGACCCAGTACTTC. Residues: CATSVSKGRGETQYF. The V gene is TRBV24-1, the J gene TRBJ2-5, with TRBD2 matching 7 bases. Per the germline V gene, CDR1 is KGHDR and CDR2 is SFDVKD. The CDR3 consists of 15 residues. V gave up 7 bases and J gave up 4 bases; unmatched junction bases: 11.

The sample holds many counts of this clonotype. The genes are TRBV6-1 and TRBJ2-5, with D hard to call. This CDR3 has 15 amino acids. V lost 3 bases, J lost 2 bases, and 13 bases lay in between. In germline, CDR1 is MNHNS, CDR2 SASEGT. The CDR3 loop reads CASSDVPGRQETQYF. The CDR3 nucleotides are TGTGCCAGCAGTGACGTCCCAGGACGACAAGAGACCCAGTACTTC.

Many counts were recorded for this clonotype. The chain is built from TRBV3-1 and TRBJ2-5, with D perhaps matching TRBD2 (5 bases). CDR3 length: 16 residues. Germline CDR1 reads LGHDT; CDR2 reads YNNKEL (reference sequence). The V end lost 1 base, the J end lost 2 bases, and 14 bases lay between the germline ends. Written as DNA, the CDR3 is TGTGCCAGCAGCCAAGGCGAGCGGAGCACACAAGAGACCCAGTACTTC. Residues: CASSQGERSTQETQYF.

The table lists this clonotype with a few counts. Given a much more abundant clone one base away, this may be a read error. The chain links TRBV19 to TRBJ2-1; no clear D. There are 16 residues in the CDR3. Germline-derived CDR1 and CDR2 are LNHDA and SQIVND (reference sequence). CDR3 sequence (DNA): TGTGCCCGTAGCAACCGGCGAGGCGGAGTCTACAATGAGCAGTTCTTC. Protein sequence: CARSNRRGGVYNEQFF.

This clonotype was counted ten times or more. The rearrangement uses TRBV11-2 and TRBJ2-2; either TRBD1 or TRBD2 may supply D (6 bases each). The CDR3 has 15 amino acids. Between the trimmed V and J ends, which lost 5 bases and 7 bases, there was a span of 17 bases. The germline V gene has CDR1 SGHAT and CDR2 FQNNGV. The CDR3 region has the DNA TGTGCCAGCAGCCCCCTCGGGAAGGGGGGCGGGGAGCTGTTTTTT. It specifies CASSPLGKGGGELFF.

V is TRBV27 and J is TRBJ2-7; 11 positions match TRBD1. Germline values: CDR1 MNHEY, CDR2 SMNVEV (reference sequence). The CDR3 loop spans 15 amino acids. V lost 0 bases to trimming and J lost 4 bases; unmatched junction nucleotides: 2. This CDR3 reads CASSLSGTGGYEQYF. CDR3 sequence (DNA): TGTGCCAGCAGTTTATCTGGGACAGGGGGGTACGAGCAGTACTTC.

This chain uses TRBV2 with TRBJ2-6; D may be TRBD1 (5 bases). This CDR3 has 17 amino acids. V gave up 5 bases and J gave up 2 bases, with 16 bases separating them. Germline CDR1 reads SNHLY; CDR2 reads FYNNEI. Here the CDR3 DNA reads TGTGCCAGCAGTTGGGCAGGGCAGAGTACTGGGGCCAACGTCCTGACTTTC. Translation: CASSWAGQSTGANVLTF. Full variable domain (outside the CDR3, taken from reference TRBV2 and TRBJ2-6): EPEVTQTPSHQVTQMGQEVILRCVPISNHLYFYWYRQILGQKVEFLVSFYNNEISEKSEIFDDQFSVERPDGSNFTLKIRSTKLEDSAMYFCASSWAGQSTGANVLTFGAGSRLTVL.

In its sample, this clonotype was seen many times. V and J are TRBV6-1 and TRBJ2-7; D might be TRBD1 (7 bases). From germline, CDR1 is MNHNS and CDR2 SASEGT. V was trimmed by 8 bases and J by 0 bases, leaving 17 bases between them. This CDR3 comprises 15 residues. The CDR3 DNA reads TGTGCCAGCCGGAGGGGTCAGGGGGACTCCTACGAGCAGTACTTC. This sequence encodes CASRRGQGDSYEQYF.

As DNA, the CDR3 is TGTGCCAGCAGCTTAGGCTCGACTAGCGCCGAAGAGACCCAGTACTTC. Protein: CASSLGSTSAEETQYF. The gene calls are TRBV7-8 and TRBJ2-5; 8 nucleotides agree with TRBD2. The CDR3 has 16 residues. Germline-derived CDR1 and CDR2 are SGHVS and FQNEAQ. Losses at the gene ends were 1 base for V and 3 bases for J; bases not matched to a gene: 7.

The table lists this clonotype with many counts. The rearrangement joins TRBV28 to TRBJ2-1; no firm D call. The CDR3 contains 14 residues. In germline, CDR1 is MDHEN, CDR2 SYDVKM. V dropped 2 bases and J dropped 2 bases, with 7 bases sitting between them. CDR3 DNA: TGTGCCAGCAGTTTACAGTATCCCTACAATGAGCAGTTCTTC. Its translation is CASSLQYPYNEQFF.

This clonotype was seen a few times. The CDR3 spells CASSLILGEETQYF. The DNA for the CDR3 is TGCGCCAGCAGCTTGATTCTAGGGGAAGAGACCCAGTACTTC. V is TRBV5-1 and J is TRBJ2-5; D may be TRBD1 (5 bases). Germline CDR1 is SGHRS and CDR2 is YFSETQ. V lost 1 base and J 3 bases, leaving 10 bases between the germline ends. The CDR3 contains 14 residues.

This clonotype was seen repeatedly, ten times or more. The CDR3 is CASKNGNQPQHF. The DNA for the CDR3 is TGTGCCAGCAAGAACGGCAATCAGCCCCAGCATTTT. This chain uses TRBV12-3 or TRBV12-4 with TRBJ1-5; D is unresolved. V shed 7 bases and J shed 2 bases, with 6 bases lying between them. This CDR3 contains 12 residues.

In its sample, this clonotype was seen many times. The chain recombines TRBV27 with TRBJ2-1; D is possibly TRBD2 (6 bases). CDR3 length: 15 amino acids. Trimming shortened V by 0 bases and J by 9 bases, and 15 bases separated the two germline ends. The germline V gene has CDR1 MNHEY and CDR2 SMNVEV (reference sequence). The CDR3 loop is CASSLSIASGFEQFF. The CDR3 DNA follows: TGTGCCAGCAGTTTATCGATCGCGAGCGGGTTTGAGCAGTTCTTC.

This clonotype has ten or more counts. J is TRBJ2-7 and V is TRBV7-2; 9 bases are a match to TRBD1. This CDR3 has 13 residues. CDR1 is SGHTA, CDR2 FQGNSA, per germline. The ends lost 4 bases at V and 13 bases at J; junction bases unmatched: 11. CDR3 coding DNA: TGTGCCAGCAGCTCGCAACCGGGACAGGGCAATTACTTC. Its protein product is CASSSQPGQGNYF.

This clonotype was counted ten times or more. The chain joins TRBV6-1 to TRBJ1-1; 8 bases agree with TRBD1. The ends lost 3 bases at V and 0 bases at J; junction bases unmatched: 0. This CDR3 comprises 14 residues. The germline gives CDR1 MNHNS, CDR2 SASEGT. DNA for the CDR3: TGTGCCAGCAGTGACAGGGGGCTGAACACTGAAGCTTTCTTT. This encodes CASSDRGLNTEAFF.

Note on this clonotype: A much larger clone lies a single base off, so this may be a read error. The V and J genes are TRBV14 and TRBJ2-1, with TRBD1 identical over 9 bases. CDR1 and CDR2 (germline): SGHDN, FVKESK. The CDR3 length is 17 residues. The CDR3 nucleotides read TGTGCCAGCAGCCAAGCCCTTACAGGGGGCGCCTACGATGAGCAGTTCTTC. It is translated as CASSQALTGGAYDEQFF.

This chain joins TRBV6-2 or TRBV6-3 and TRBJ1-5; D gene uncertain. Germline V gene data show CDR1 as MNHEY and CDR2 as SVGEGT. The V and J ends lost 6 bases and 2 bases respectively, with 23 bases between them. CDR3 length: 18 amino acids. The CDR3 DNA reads TGTGCCAGCAGCAGCAAGATCGGAAATTACTATGGCAATCAGCCCCAGCATTTT. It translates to CASSSKIGNYYGNQPQHF.

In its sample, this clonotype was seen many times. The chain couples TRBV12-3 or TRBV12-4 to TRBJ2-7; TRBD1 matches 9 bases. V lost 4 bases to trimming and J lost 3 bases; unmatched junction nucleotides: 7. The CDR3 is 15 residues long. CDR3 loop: CASSSHGTGSYEQYF. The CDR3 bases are TGTGCCAGCAGTTCTCACGGGACAGGGAGCTACGAGCAGTACTTC.

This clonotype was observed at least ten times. The CDR3 region is CAISRQNQPQHF. CDR3 in DNA: TGTGCCATCAGCAGACAGAATCAGCCCCAGCATTTT. The J gene is TRBJ1-5, the V gene TRBV10-3; possibly TRBD1 for D (5 bases). Germline V gene data show CDR1 as ENHRY and CDR2 as SYGVKD. This CDR3 is 12 amino acids long. The germline V and J ends were trimmed by 6 bases and 4 bases, with 7 bases remaining between them.

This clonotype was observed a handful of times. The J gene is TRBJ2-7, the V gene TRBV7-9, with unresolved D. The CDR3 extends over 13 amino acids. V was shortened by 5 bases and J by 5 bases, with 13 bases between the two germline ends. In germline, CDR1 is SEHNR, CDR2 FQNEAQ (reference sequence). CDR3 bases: TGTGCCAGCAGCCAACGAATACCCCACGAGCAGTACTTC. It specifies CASSQRIPHEQYF.

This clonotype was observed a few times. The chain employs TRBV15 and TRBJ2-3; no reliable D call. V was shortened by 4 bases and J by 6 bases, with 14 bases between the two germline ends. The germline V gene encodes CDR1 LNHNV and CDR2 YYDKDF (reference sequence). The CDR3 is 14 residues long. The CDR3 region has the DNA TGTGCCACCAGCACTAGGACCGCCGGGGATACGCAGTATTTT. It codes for CATSTRTAGDTQYF.

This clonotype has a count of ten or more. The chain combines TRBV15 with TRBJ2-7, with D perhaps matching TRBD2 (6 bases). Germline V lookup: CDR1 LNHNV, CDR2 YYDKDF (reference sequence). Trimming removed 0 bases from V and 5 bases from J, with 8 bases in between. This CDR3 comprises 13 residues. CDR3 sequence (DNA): TGTGCCACCAGCAGAGATCGGGGGAACGAGCAGTACTTC. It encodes CATSRDRGNEQYF.

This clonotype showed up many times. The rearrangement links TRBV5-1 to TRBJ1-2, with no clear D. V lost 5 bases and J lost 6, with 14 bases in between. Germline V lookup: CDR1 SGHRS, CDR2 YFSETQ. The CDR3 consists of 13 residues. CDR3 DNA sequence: TGCGCCAGCAGGGATCAGCCGCTCGATGGCTACACCTTC. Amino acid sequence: CASRDQPLDGYTF.

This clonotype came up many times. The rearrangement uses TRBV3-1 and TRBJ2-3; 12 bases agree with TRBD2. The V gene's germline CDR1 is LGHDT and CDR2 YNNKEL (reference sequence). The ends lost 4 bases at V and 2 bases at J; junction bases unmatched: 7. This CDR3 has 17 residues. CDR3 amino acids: CASSRRLAGENTDTQYF. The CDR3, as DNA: TGTGCCAGCAGCCGTCGACTAGCGGGAGAAAACACAGATACGCAGTATTTT.